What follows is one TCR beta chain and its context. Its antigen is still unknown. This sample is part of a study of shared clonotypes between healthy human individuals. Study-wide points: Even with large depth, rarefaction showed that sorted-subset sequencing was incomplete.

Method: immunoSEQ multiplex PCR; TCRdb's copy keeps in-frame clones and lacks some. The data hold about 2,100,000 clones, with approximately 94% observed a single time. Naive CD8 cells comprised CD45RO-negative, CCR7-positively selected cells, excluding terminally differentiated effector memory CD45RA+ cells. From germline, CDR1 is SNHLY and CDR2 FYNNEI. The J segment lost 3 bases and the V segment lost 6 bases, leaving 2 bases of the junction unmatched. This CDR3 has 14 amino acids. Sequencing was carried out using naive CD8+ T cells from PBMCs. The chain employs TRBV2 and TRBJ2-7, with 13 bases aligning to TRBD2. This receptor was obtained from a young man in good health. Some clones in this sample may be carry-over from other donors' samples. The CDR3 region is CASRGLAGIYEQYF. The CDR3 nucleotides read TGTGCCAGCAGGGGACTAGCGGGAATCTACGAGCAGTACTTC. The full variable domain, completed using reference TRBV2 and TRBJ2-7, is EPEVTQTPSHQVTQMGQEVILRCVPISNHLYFYWYRQILGQKVEFLVSFYNNEISEKSEIFDDQFSVERPDGSNFTLKIRSTKLEDSAMYFCASRGLAGIYEQYFGPGTRLTVT.